The 9 T cell receptor beta chains reported below all come from one sample, sequenced in a study of beta chain features in type 1 diabetes. Study conclusions and caveats: People with Type 1 diabetes carried modestly yet significantly shorter TCRB CDR3s in all four CD4+ subsets.

Expressed TCRB transcripts were sequenced because the entire RNA isolate underwent reverse transcription. Produced via immunoSEQ multiplex PCR; TCRdb's table is partial and in-frame only. The sample shows a few hundred thousand clones, more than 11% of them seen only once. Their antigens remain unidentified. Input material: naive CD4+ T cells from blood. The source is a man between 25 and 39 years old with type 1 diabetes.

This chain uses TRBV11-2 with TRBJ2-7; TRBD2 agrees at 7 bases. CDR3 length: 13 amino acids. The V gene end was trimmed by 3 bases and the J gene end by 6 bases; junction bases not matched to a gene: 5. Per the germline V gene, CDR1 is SGHAT and CDR2 is FQNNGV. The CDR3 bases are TGTGCCAGCAGCTTTCGACTAGCAGGCGAGCAGTACTTC. This gives the protein CASSFRLAGEQYF.

There are a few counts of this clone. This chain connects TRBV11-2 to TRBJ1-6, with D perhaps TRBD1 (6 bases). The V gene's germline CDR1 is SGHAT and CDR2 FQNNGV. The CDR3 loop spans 14 amino acids. With 3 bases removed from V and 9 bases from J, the gap between germline ends came to 12 bases. This chain's CDR3 is CASSLTDSSSPLHF. The CDR3 DNA is TGTGCCAGCAGCTTGACGGACAGCTCTTCACCCCTCCACTTT.

The chain employs TRBV7-8 and TRBJ2-3; 8 bases agree with TRBD2. Trimming removed 4 bases from V and 3 bases from J; junction bases left unmatched: 9. Germline assignment: CDR1 SGHVS and CDR2 FQNEAQ. CDR3 length: 16 amino acids. The chain's CDR3 is CASSSSGGARTDTQYF. The CDR3, as DNA: TGTGCCAGCAGCTCCTCGGGGGGGGCGCGGACAGATACGCAGTATTTT.

The chain links TRBV9 to TRBJ1-2, with a weak D call TRBD1 (6 bases). The V gene's germline CDR1 is SGDLS and CDR2 YYNGEE. V was cut by 4 bases and J by 3 bases, with 16 bases left in between. The CDR3 covers 15 residues. CDR3 sequence: CASSPHRAVDYGYTF. DNA of the CDR3: TGTGCCAGCAGCCCCCACAGGGCCGTAGACTATGGCTACACCTTC. Using reference TRBV9 and TRBJ1-2 for the parts outside the CDR3, the full variable domain is DSGVTQTPKHLITATGQRVTLRCSPRSGDLSVYWYQQSLDQGLQFLIQYYNGEERAKGNILERFSAQQFPDLHSELNLSSLELGDSALYFCASSPHRAVDYGYTFGSGTRLTVV.

This clone was counted between two and nine times. The chain employs TRBV5-4 and TRBJ2-3, with a weak D call TRBD2 (6 bases). Germline-derived CDR1 and CDR2 are SGHNT and YYREEE (reference sequence). Deletions cut 5 bases from V and 0 bases from J, with 16 bases between. The CDR3 has 16 amino acids. The CDR3 DNA is TGTGCCAGCAGACGTGAGCGGGCGACTAGCACAGATACGCAGTATTTT. Amino acid sequence: CASRRERATSTDTQYF.

The V and J genes are TRBV5-4 and TRBJ2-5; a possible D gene is TRBD1 (5 bases). With 3 bases removed from V and 7 bases from J, the gap between germline ends came to 16 bases. Germline CDR1 SGHNT, CDR2 YYREEE (reference sequence). The CDR3 covers 14 residues. CDR3 protein: CASSSQGRQGTQYF. CDR3 DNA: TGTGCCAGCAGCTCCCAGGGCCGCCAGGGGACCCAGTACTTC. Combining the CDR3 with reference TRBV5-4 and TRBJ2-5 gives the whole variable domain ETGVTQSPTHLIKTRGQQVTLRCSSQSGHNTVSWYQQALGQGPQFIFQYYREEENGRGNFPPRFSGLQFPNYSSELNVNALELDDSALYLCASSSQGRQGTQYFGPGTRLLVL.

The table lists this clone with a few counts. The chain employs TRBV2 and TRBJ2-1; 8 nucleotides align to TRBD1. Germline CDR1 reads SNHLY; CDR2 reads FYNNEI. The J segment lost 0 bases and the V segment lost 7 bases, leaving 5 bases of the junction unmatched. The CDR3 spans 15 residues. CDR3 in amino acids: CASIPGTGSYNEQFF. In nucleotides, the CDR3 is TGTGCCAGCATCCCCGGGACAGGCTCCTACAATGAGCAGTTCTTC.

The rearrangement uses TRBV7-2 and TRBJ2-1; 7 bases map to TRBD2. There are 14 residues in the CDR3. CDR1 is SGHTA, CDR2 FQGNSA, per germline. J was trimmed by 5 bases and V by 6 bases; bases with no gene match: 7. CDR3 DNA sequence: TGTGCCAGCAGACGTCCCGGGACTAACAATGAGCAGTTCTTC. Protein: CASRRPGTNNEQFF.

The rearrangement joins TRBV6-1 to TRBJ1-5; the match to TRBD1 covers 7 bases. Germline CDR1 MNHNS, CDR2 SASEGT. Trimming at V came to 7 bases and at J to 4 bases, leaving 7 bases not matched to a gene. The CDR3 is 14 amino acids. The CDR3 sequence is CASITDRWNQPQHF. DNA for the CDR3: TGTGCCAGCATCACGGACAGGTGGAATCAGCCCCAGCATTTT.